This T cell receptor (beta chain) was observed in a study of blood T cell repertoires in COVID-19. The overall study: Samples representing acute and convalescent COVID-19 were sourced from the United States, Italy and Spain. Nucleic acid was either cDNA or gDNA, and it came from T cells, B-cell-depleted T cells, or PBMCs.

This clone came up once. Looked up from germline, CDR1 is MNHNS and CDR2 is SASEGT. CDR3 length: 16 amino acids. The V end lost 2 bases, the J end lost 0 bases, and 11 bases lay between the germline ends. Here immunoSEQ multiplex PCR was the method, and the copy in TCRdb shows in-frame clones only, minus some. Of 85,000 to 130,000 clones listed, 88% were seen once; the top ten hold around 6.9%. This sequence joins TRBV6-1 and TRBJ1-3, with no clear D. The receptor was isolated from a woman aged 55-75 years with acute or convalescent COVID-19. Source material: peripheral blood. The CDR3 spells CASSERSLSSGNTIYF. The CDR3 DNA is TGTGCCAGCAGTGAAAGGAGCCTTTCCTCTGGAAACACCATATATTTT.